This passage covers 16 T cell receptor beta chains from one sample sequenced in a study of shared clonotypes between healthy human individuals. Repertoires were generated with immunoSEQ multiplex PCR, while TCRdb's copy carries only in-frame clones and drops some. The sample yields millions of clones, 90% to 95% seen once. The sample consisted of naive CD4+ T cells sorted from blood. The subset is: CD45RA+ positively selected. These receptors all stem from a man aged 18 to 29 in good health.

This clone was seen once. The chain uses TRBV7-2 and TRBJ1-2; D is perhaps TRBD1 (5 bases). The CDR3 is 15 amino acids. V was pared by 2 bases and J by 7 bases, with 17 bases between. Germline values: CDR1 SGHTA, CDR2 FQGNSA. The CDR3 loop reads CASSLWGVEVAGYTF. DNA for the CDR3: TGTGCCAGCAGCTTATGGGGGGTAGAAGTGGCTGGCTACACCTTC. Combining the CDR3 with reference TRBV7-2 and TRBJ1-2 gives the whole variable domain GAGVSQSPSNKVTEKGKDVELRCDPISGHTALYWYRQSLGQGLEFLIYFQGNSAPDKSGLPSDRFSAERTGGSVSTLTIQRTQQEDSAVYLCASSLWGVEVAGYTFGSGTRLTVV.

The DNA of the CDR3 is TGCGCCAGCAGCCGACGGCTGAACACTGAAGCTTTCTTT. It encodes CASSRRLNTEAFF. The rearrangement links TRBV5-1 to TRBJ1-1; no firm D call. The CDR3 loop spans 13 amino acids. Trimming removed 4 bases at V and 0 bases at J, with 7 bases between. Germline V gene lookup returns CDR1 SGHRS and CDR2 YFSETQ.

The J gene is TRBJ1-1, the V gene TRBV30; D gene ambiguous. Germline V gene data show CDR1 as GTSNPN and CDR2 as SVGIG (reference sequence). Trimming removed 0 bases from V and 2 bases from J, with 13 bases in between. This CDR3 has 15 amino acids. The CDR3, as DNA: TGTGCCTGGAGTGTTCGTGCCGGGCCCAACACTGAAGCTTTCTTT. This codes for CAWSVRAGPNTEAFF.

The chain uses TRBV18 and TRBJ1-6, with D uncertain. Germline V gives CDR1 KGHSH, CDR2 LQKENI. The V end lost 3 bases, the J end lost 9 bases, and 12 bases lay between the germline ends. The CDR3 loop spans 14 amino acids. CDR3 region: CASSPTSEGSPLHF. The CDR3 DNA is TGTGCCAGCTCACCGACATCGGAAGGTTCACCCCTCCACTTT.

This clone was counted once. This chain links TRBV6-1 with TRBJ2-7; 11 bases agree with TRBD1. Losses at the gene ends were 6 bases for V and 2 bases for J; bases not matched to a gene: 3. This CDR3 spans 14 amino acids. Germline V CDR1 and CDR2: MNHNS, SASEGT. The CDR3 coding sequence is TGTGCCAGCAGGTTGGACAGGGGGCCCTACGAGCAGTACTTC. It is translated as CASRLDRGPYEQYF.

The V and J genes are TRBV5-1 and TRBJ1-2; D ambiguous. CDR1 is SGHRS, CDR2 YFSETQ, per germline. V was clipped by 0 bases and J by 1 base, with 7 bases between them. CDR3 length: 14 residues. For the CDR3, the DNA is TGCGCCAGCAGCTTGGTTGTCAGTAACTATGGCTACACCTTC. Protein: CASSLVVSNYGYTF.

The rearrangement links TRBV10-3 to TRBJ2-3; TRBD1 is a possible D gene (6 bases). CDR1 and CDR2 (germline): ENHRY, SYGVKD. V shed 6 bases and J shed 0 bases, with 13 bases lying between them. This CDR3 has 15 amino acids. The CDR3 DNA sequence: TGTGCCATCAGCCCCGGGACACAGAGCACAGATACGCAGTATTTT. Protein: CAISPGTQSTDTQYF.

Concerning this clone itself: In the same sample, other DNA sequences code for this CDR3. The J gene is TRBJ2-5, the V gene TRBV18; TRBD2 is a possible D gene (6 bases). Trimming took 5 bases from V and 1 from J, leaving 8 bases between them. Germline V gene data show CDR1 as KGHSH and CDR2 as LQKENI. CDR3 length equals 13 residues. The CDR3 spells CASSGGVQETQYF. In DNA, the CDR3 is TGTGCCAGCTCAGGCGGGGTCCAAGAGACCCAGTACTTC.

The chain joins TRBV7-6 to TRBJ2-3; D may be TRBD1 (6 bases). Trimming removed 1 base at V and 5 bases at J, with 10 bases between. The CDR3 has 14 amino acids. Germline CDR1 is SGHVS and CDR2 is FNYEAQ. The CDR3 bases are TGTGCCAGCAGCTTAGGAGTAGGGGGAGATACGCAGTATTTT. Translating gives CASSLGVGGDTQYF.

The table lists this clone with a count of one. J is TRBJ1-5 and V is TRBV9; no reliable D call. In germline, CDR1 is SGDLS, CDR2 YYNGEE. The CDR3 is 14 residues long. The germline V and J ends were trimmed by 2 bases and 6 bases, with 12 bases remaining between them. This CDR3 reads CASSVGDGCQPQHF. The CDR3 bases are TGTGCCAGCAGCGTTGGGGATGGATGTCAGCCCCAGCATTTT.

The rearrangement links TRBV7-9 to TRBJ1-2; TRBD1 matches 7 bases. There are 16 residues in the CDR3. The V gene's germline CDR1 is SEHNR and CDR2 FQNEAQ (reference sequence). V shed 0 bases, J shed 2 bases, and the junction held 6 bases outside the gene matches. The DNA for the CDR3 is TGTGCCAGCAGCTTAGCACCCCAGGGGGGGAACTATGGCTACACCTTC. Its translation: CASSLAPQGGNYGYTF.

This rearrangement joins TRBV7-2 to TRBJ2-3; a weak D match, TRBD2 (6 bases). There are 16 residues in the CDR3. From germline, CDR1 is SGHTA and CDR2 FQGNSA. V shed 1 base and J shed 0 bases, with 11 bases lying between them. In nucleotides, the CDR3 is TGTGCCAGCAGCTTAGTTGCTAGCGCTAGCACAGATACGCAGTATTTT. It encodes CASSLVASASTDTQYF.

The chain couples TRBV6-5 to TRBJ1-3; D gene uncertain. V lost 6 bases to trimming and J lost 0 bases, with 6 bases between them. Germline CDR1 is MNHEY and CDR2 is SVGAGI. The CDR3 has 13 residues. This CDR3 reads CASREFSGNTIYF. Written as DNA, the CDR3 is TGTGCCAGCAGGGAGTTCTCTGGAAACACCATATATTTT.

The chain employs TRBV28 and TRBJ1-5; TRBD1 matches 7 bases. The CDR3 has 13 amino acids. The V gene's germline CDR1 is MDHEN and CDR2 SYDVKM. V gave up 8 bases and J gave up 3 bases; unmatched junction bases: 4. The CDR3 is CASRDSHNQPQHF. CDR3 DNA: TGTGCCAGCCGGGACAGCCACAATCAGCCCCAGCATTTT. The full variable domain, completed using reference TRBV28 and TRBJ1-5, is DVKVTQSSRYLVKRTGEKVFLECVQDMDHENMFWYRQDPGLGLRLIYFSYDVKMKEKGDIPEGYSVSREKKERFSLILESASTNQTSMYLCASRDSHNQPQHFGDGTRLSIL.

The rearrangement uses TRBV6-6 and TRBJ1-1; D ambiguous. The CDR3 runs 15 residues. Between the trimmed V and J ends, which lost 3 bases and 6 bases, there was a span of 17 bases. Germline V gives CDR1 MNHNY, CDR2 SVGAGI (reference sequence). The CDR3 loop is CASSYGEPLTPEAFF. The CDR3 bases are TGTGCCAGCAGTTATGGCGAGCCCCTTACTCCTGAAGCTTTCTTT.

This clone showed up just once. In DNA form, the CDR3 reads TGTGCCATCAGTGAGGGCGGGAGTATCGCAGATACGCAGTATTTT. Translation: CAISEGGSIADTQYF. The chain uses TRBV10-3 and TRBJ2-3; 7 nucleotides line up with TRBD2. V was pared by 2 bases and J by 4 bases, with 6 bases of the junction left unmatched. The CDR3 spans 15 residues. Germline CDR1 and CDR2: ENHRY and SYGVKD.